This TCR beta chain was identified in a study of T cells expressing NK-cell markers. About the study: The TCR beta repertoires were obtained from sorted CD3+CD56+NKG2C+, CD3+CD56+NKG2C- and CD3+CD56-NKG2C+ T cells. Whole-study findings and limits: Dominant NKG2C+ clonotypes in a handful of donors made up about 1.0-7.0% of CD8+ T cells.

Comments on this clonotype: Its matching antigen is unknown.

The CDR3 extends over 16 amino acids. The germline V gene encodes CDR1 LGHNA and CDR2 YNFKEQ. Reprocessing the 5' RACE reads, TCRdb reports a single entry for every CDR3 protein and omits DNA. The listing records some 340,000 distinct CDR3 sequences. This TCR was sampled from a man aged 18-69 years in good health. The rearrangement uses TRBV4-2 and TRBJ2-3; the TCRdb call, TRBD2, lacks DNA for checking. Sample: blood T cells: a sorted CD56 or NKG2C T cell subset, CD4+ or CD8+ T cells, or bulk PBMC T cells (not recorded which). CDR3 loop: CASSQTSGGYTDTQYF.